The source of this T cell receptor beta chain is a study of OX40 agonist ivuxolimab in advanced cancers. Study background: The mean age was approximately 60 years, ranging from about 20 to 90, with around four fifths of participants male.

The CDR3 covers 15 residues. Looked up from germline, CDR1 is SGDLS and CDR2 is YYNGEE. V was trimmed by 2 bases and J by 4 bases, leaving 15 bases between them. The sampling schedule covered blood at baseline, cycle 4 day 1, and cycle 7 day 1. Note on this clone: Its antigen remains unidentified.

Overall study results and limits: It was not determined which antigens were specifically recognized by the peripheral T cells that had undergone clonal expansion.

Sequencing used immunoSEQ multiplex PCR; TCRdb keeps in-frame clones, though not all of them. The data hold fewer than 85,000 clones, with under 85% observed a single time. The rearrangement joins TRBV9 to TRBJ1-2, with D possibly being TRBD1 (5 bases). Specimen: CD4+ or CD8+ T cells sorted from blood, collected in a trial of the OX40 agonist ivuxolimab. The TCR comes from an adult with an advanced solid tumor such as melanoma, head and neck, liver or kidney cancer. CDR3 sequence (DNA): TGTGCCAGCAGCGTGGCGTCCGGGGCGGGCTATGGCTACACCTTC. This gives the protein CASSVASGAGYGYTF.